Below, 3 T cell receptor beta chains from the same sample are listed, as sequenced in a study of blood T cell repertoires in COVID-19. The assay was immunoSEQ multiplex PCR, and TCRdb's table has in-frame clones only and misses some. The sample records around 200,000 clones, more than 80% being singletons. Sequencing was performed on PBMCs or T cells enriched from blood (not recorded which). Every receptor here comes from a man between 40 and 49 years old who had recovered from COVID-19.

The chain recombines TRBV2 with TRBJ1-2, with 7 positions matching TRBD1. Per germline, CDR1 SNHLY and CDR2 FYNNEI. The CDR3 sequence is 16 residues long. V lost 3 bases to trimming and J lost 1 base; unmatched junction nucleotides: 8. For the CDR3, the DNA is TGTGCCAGCAGTGATAAATGGACAGGCCTTAACTATGGCTACACCTTC. Translation: CASSDKWTGLNYGYTF. Variable domain in full (rest from reference TRBV2 and TRBJ1-2): EPEVTQTPSHQVTQMGQEVILRCVPISNHLYFYWYRQILGQKVEFLVSFYNNEISEKSEIFDDQFSVERPDGSNFTLKIRSTKLEDSAMYFCASSDKWTGLNYGYTFGSGTRLTVV.

The rearrangement uses TRBV12-3 or TRBV12-4 and TRBJ1-1; D is perhaps TRBD1 (6 bases). The CDR3 spans 13 residues. V lost 5 bases and J lost 4, with 11 bases in between. The CDR3 region is CASSTGSGTEAFF. As DNA, the CDR3 is TGTGCCAGCAGTACAGGGTCGGGCACTGAAGCTTTCTTT.

The J gene is TRBJ1-4, the V gene TRBV3-1 (or the pseudogene TRBV3-2); 7 bases align to TRBD1. Germline V gives CDR1 LGHDT, CDR2 YNNKEL (reference sequence). This CDR3 spans 15 amino acids. Trimming at V came to 0 bases and at J to 8 bases, leaving 6 bases not matched to a gene. The CDR3 protein is CASSQDDRVGEKLFF. The CDR3 DNA sequence: TGTGCCAGCAGCCAAGATGACAGGGTTGGCGAAAAACTGTTTTTT.